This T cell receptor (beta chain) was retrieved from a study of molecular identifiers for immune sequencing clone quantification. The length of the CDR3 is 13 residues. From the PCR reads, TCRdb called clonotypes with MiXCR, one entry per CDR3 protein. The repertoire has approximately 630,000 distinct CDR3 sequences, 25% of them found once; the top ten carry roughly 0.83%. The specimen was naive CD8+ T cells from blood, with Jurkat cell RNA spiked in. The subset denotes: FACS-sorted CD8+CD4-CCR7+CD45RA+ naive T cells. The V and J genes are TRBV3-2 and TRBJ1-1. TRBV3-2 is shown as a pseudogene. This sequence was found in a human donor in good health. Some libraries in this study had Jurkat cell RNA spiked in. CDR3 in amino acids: CASSQLKNTEAFF. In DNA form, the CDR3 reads TGTGCCAGCAGCCAGTTAAAGAACACTGAAGCTTTCTTT.